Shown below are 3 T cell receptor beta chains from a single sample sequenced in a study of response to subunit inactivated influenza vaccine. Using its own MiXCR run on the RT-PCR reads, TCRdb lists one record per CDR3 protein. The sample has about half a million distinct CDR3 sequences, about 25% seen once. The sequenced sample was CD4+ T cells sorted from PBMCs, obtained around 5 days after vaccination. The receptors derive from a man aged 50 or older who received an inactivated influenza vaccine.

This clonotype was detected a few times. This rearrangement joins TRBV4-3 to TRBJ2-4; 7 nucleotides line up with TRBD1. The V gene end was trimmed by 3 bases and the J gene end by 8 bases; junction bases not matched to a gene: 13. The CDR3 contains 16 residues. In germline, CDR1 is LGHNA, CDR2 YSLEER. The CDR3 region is CASSHERGQVTDIQYF. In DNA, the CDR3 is TGCGCCAGCAGCCATGAAAGAGGACAGGTCACGGACATTCAGTACTTC.

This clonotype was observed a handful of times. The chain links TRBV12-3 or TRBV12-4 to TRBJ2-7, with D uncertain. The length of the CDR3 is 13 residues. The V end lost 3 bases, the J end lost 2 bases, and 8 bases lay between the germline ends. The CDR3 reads CASSFGRTYEQYF. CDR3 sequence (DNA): TGTGCCAGCAGTTTTGGCAGGACCTACGAGCAGTACTTC.

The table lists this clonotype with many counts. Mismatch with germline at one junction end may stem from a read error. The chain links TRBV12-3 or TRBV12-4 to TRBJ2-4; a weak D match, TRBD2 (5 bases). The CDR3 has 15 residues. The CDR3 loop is CASRLAGNAKNIQYF. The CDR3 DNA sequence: TGTGCCAGCAGATTAGCCGGGAACGCCAAAAACATTCAGTACTTC.